This T cell receptor (beta chain) derives from a study of cytomegalovirus exposure and HLA in healthy donors. CDR3 length equals 19 residues. Germline V lookup: CDR1 MDHEN, CDR2 SYDVKM. Trimming took 6 bases from V and 0 from J; bases not matched to a gene: 17. Study results and caveats: Among TCR sequences, most were rare, though some public TCRs appeared in many donors.

The PCR ran on 60 Vbeta and 13 Jbeta primers. This table comes from immunoSEQ multiplex PCR, and its TCRdb copy is limited to in-frame clones, with some not included. The table lists about 93,000 clones, less than 80% of them singletons. Note on this clone: The antigen is unknown.

The sample consisted of PBMCs. This receptor was obtained from a middle-aged woman in good health and CMV-seronegative. The genes are TRBV28 and TRBJ1-1; 9 bases are a match to TRBD1. The DNA of the CDR3 is TGTGCCAGCAGCCCCCCAGCCCCCGGGACAGGGATTATGAACACTGAAGCTTTCTTT. Its protein product is CASSPPAPGTGIMNTEAFF.